These 30 T cell receptor beta chains were all obtained from the same sample, sequenced in a study of cytomegalovirus exposure and HLA in healthy donors. The PCR contained 60 Vbeta and 13 Jbeta primers. Generated by immunoSEQ multiplex PCR, the TCRdb table keeps only in-frame clones and is missing some. The sample lists about 160,000 clones, approximately 78% occurring once. Source material: PBMCs. These receptors were obtained from a male donor in good health and CMV-seronegative.

This clone has just a few counts. The V and J genes are TRBV7-9 and TRBJ1-5, with no clear D. CDR3 size: 14 residues. Trimming took 3 bases from V and 6 from J, leaving 12 bases between them. Germline-derived CDR1 and CDR2 are SEHNR and FQNEAQ (reference sequence). The CDR3: CASSFLGESQPQHF. CDR3 sequence (DNA): TGTGCCAGCAGCTTTCTTGGGGAGAGTCAGCCCCAGCATTTT. The complete variable domain, with remaining parts taken from reference TRBV7-9 and TRBJ1-5, reads DTGVSQNPRHKITKRGQNVTFRCDPISEHNRLYWYRQTLGQGPEFLTYFQNEAQLEKSRLLSDRFSAERPKGSFSTLEIQRTEQGDSAMYLCASSFLGESQPQHFGDGTRLSIL.

About this clone itself: One junction end does not reproduce the germline sequence, and a read error may be involved. Different DNA sequences within this sample yield the same CDR3. The rearrangement uses TRBV29-1 and TRBJ1-2; 7 bases line up with TRBD1. The CDR3 runs to 11 residues. Germline V CDR1 and CDR2: SQVTM, ANQGSEA. CDR3: CSVEDRDGYTF. The CDR3 DNA reads as TGCAGCGTGGAAGACAGGGATGGCTACACCTTC. Variable domain in full (rest from reference TRBV29-1 and TRBJ1-2): SAVISQKPSRDICQRGTSLTIQCQVDSQVTMMFWYRQQPGQSLTLIATANQGSEATYESGFVIDKFPISRPNLTFSTLTVSNMSPEDSSIYLCSVEDRDGYTFGSGTRLTVV.

This clone was counted between two and nine times. J is TRBJ2-7 and V is TRBV15, with 9 bases aligning to TRBD1. The V gene end was trimmed by 5 bases and the J gene end by 4 bases; junction bases not matched to a gene: 9. This CDR3 has 15 residues. In germline, CDR1 is LNHNV, CDR2 YYDKDF (reference sequence). The DNA of the CDR3 is TGTGCCACCAGCCCATCACCGGGACAGGGTTACGAGCAGTACTTC. Protein product: CATSPSPGQGYEQYF.

The rearrangement links TRBV9 to TRBJ1-1; tentative D call: TRBD1 (5 bases). Per the germline V gene, CDR1 is SGDLS and CDR2 is YYNGEE. The V and J ends lost 0 bases and 6 bases respectively, with 15 bases between them. The CDR3 totals 15 residues. DNA of the CDR3: TGTGCCAGCAGCGTAGCTGGGGCCCCGACGGCTGAAGCTTTCTTT. Protein sequence: CASSVAGAPTAEAFF.

The gene calls are TRBV28 and TRBJ2-7; D not resolved. Germline CDR1 reads MDHEN; CDR2 reads SYDVKM. Trimming took 7 bases from V and 0 from J, leaving 7 bases between them. The CDR3 contains 12 residues. The chain's CDR3 is CASTGDSYEQYF. The CDR3 DNA is TGTGCCAGCACTGGAGACTCCTACGAGCAGTACTTC.

V gene TRBV9 combines with J gene TRBJ2-7; TRBD2 matches 10 bases. The CDR3 runs to 14 residues. Losses at the gene ends were 6 bases for V and 2 bases for J; bases not matched to a gene: 5. Germline assignment: CDR1 SGDLS and CDR2 YYNGEE. The CDR3 loop reads CASTPSGGAYEQYF. The DNA for the CDR3 is TGTGCCAGCACCCCAAGCGGGGGGGCCTACGAGCAGTACTTC.

In this sample, this clone turned up a few times. V gene TRBV6-1 combines with J gene TRBJ1-1, with D possibly TRBD1 on 5 matching bases. V gave up 1 base and J gave up 4 bases, with 7 bases separating them. The CDR3 covers 13 residues. Germline V gives CDR1 MNHNS, CDR2 SASEGT. DNA for the CDR3: TGTGCCAGCAGTGAAGGGGGCCCCACTGAAGCTTTCTTT. It yields the protein CASSEGGPTEAFF.

V and J are TRBV4-1 and TRBJ2-4, with unresolved D. Deletions cut 3 bases from V and 0 bases from J, with 12 bases between. The CDR3 runs 16 residues. Germline lookup yields CDR1 MGHRA and CDR2 YSYEKL. The CDR3 protein is CASSHLTPLAKNIQYF. The CDR3 DNA reads as TGCGCCAGCAGCCACCTGACTCCCCTAGCCAAAAACATTCAGTACTTC.

The gene calls are TRBV7-2 and TRBJ2-6; D is ambiguous. V dropped 1 base and J dropped 2 bases, with 12 bases sitting between them. The germline V gene encodes CDR1 SGHTA and CDR2 FQGNSA. The CDR3 length is 17 residues. CDR3 sequence (DNA): TGTGCCAGCAGCTTAGTTGCGACAACACCTGGGGCCAACGTCCTGACTTTC. This codes for CASSLVATTPGANVLTF.

This clone was observed once. The V and J genes are TRBV7-2 and TRBJ2-4; TRBD1 agrees at 10 bases. J was trimmed by 4 bases and V by 6 bases; bases with no gene match: 6. This CDR3 region has 15 residues. In germline, CDR1 is SGHTA, CDR2 FQGNSA. In DNA form, the CDR3 reads TGTGCCAGCAGTCTCCGGGACAGGGGTAAAAACATTCAGTACTTC. Translating gives CASSLRDRGKNIQYF.

The genes are TRBV28 and TRBJ2-7, with 9 bases fitting TRBD1. J gave up 1 base and V 1 base, and 5 bases lay outside the gene matches. This CDR3 is 16 amino acids long. Germline V gives CDR1 MDHEN, CDR2 SYDVKM. The CDR3 coding sequence is TGTGCCAGCAGTTTATTGGGGACAGGGAAGTCCTACGAGCAGTACTTC. Amino acid sequence: CASSLLGTGKSYEQYF.

The rearrangement uses TRBV28 and TRBJ1-1, with 7 bases matching TRBD1. J lost 4 bases, V lost 4 bases, and 3 bases had no gene match. The CDR3 contains 13 residues. The germline gives CDR1 MDHEN, CDR2 SYDVKM. The CDR3, as DNA: TGTGCCAGCAGTTCCAGGGGGTCCACTGAAGCTTTCTTT. Its translation: CASSSRGSTEAFF.

The chain combines TRBV2 with TRBJ2-7; 7 positions agree with TRBD2. With V trimmed by 9 bases and J by 7 bases, 12 bases remained unmatched. The CDR3 runs 13 residues. CDR1 is SNHLY and CDR2 is FYNNEI in the germline V gene. The CDR3 DNA reads as TGTGCCAGACAGAGGGAGGGCCGTTGGGAGCAGTACTTC. Translating it yields CARQREGRWEQYF.

CDR3 sequence reads: CASSFEQPYEQYF. The CDR3 DNA reads as TGTGCCAGCAGTTTTGAACAGCCTTACGAGCAGTACTTC. The V gene is TRBV28, the J gene TRBJ2-7, with D unclear. Germline CDR1 reads MDHEN; CDR2 reads SYDVKM. The V end lost 3 bases, the J end lost 4 bases, and 10 bases lay between the germline ends. The length of the CDR3 is 13 residues.

The chain couples TRBV9 to TRBJ2-7, with D possibly being TRBD2 (6 bases). V dropped 0 bases and J dropped 4 bases, with 14 bases sitting between them. Germline CDR1 and CDR2: SGDLS and YYNGEE. The CDR3 extends over 15 amino acids. In DNA, the CDR3 is TGTGCCAGCAGCGTAGCAGATTCTGCGGGGTACGAGCAGTACTTC. Its protein is CASSVADSAGYEQYF.

The V gene is TRBV7-3, the J gene TRBJ1-1, with TRBD1 matching 12 bases. This CDR3 is 13 amino acids long. Germline lookup yields CDR1 SGHTA and CDR2 FQGTGA. The trim removed 5 bases at V and 10 bases at J, leaving 5 bases unmatched. CDR3 in amino acids: CASSMGQGAAAFF. The CDR3, as DNA: TGTGCCAGCAGCATGGGACAGGGGGCGGCAGCTTTCTTT.

This clone was observed once. This chain joins TRBV28 and TRBJ2-3, with TRBD1 as a possible D gene (5 bases). With 5 bases removed from V and 2 bases from J, the gap between germline ends came to 20 bases. Germline loops: CDR1 MDHEN, CDR2 SYDVKM. The CDR3 loop spans 17 amino acids. The CDR3 DNA reads TGTGCCAGCAGTCCCGCAGGGTGGGCCTCCTCCACAGATACGCAGTATTTT. Translating gives CASSPAGWASSTDTQYF.

The V call is TRBV11-3, the J call TRBJ2-6; 10 bases match TRBD1. V was clipped by 4 bases and J by 0 bases; unmatched bases: 6. Germline V gene data show CDR1 as SGHNT and CDR2 as YENEEA. This CDR3 region has 18 residues. CDR3 nucleotide sequence: TGTGCCAGCAGCTCTCGACAGGGGGCTAGCTCTGGGGCCAACGTCCTGACTTTC. Translating gives CASSSRQGASSGANVLTF.

The CDR3 DNA follows: TGTGCCAGCAGCCAGTCGGGGGAGCTGTTTTTT. Residues: CASSQSGELFF. The chain employs TRBV4-2 and TRBJ2-2; D remains ambiguous. Trimming removed 3 bases at V and 8 bases at J, with 4 bases between. The length of the CDR3 is 11 residues. Germline values: CDR1 LGHNA, CDR2 YNFKEQ.

This clone was counted only a few times. Germline is not matched at one junction end, which may reflect a read error. V and J are TRBV7-7 and TRBJ2-7, with D perhaps being TRBD1 or TRBD2 (8 bases each). The germline V gene encodes CDR1 SSHAT and CDR2 FNYEAQ (reference sequence). CDR3 length: 15 residues. As DNA, the CDR3 is TGTGCTAGCAGCTTAGCGGGGACAGGAGGGAACGAGCAGTACTTC. Amino acid sequence: CASSLAGTGGNEQYF.

The gene calls are TRBV4-3 and TRBJ2-7; TRBD2 might be the D (6 bases). Trimming pared 0 bases from V and 5 bases from J, leaving 20 bases between. CDR3 length: 17 amino acids. Germline V gives CDR1 LGHNA, CDR2 YSLEER. The CDR3 DNA reads as TGCGCCAGCAGCCAAGATATAATTCACGGGCGGAGGGACGAGCAGTACTTC. Translating it yields CASSQDIIHGRRDEQYF.

This chain links TRBV20-1 with TRBJ2-7; D call uncertain. CDR1 is DFQATT, CDR2 SNEGSKA, per germline (reference sequence). The V gene lost 3 bases and the J gene lost 2 bases, with 2 bases spanning the gap. CDR3 size: 10 residues. CDR3 nucleotides: TGCAGTGCTAGTACCTACGAGCAGTACTTC. This translates into CSASTYEQYF.

The genes are TRBV20-1 and TRBJ2-1, with TRBD1 as a possible D gene (5 bases). The CDR3 runs 10 residues. V gave up 5 bases and J gave up 8 bases, with 7 bases separating them. Per germline, CDR1 DFQATT and CDR2 SNEGSKA (reference sequence). Here the CDR3 reads CSALRDEQFF. The CDR3 bases are TGCAGTGCTCTCAGGGATGAGCAGTTCTTC.

The gene calls are TRBV7-9 and TRBJ2-4; a weak D match, TRBD2 (6 bases). This CDR3 comprises 15 residues. Looked up from germline, CDR1 is SEHNR and CDR2 is FQNEAQ (reference sequence). V lost 4 bases and J lost 0, with 10 bases in between. CDR3 protein: CASSSGRLAKNIQYF. In DNA, the CDR3 is TGTGCCAGCAGCTCGGGGAGGCTAGCCAAAAACATTCAGTACTTC.

This clone was found a few times. The gene calls are TRBV7-9 and TRBJ1-2; D remains unclear. The CDR3 extends over 13 amino acids. The ends were cut back, 3 bases at V and 5 bases at J, with 10 bases in the middle. Germline V gene lookup returns CDR1 SEHNR and CDR2 FQNEAQ (reference sequence). The CDR3 DNA follows: TGTGCCAGCAGCTTTTTGCTCGAGTATGGCTACACCTTC. This gives the protein CASSFLLEYGYTF.

The chain uses TRBV4-2 and TRBJ2-2, with TRBD2 identical over 7 bases. CDR1 is LGHNA and CDR2 is YNFKEQ in the germline V gene. The CDR3 has 17 residues. Trimming took 4 bases from V and 2 from J; bases not matched to a gene: 10. CDR3 residues: CASSPSVLAANTGELFF. Written as DNA, the CDR3 is TGTGCCAGCAGCCCAAGCGTCCTAGCGGCAAACACCGGGGAGCTGTTTTTT.

The chain recombines TRBV10-3 with TRBJ2-2; 7 positions match TRBD1. CDR3 length equals 14 residues. Germline lookup yields CDR1 ENHRY and CDR2 SYGVKD. J gave up 2 bases and V 11 bases, and 8 bases lay outside the gene matches. The CDR3 region is CAVTGVDNTGELFF. The CDR3 DNA sequence: TGTGCCGTTACAGGGGTCGATAACACCGGGGAGCTGTTTTTT.

The chain combines TRBV7-4 with TRBJ2-1; TRBD1 is a possible D gene (5 bases). Germline V gene data show CDR1 as SGHVT and CDR2 as SQSDAQ. The CDR3 totals 15 residues. Trimming left V 2 bases short and J 0 bases short, with 8 bases between. CDR3 region: CASSLCRDSYNEQFF. Written as DNA, the CDR3 is TGTGCCAGCAGCTTATGCAGGGACTCCTACAATGAGCAGTTCTTC.

The V and J genes are TRBV10-2 and TRBJ2-2, with 8 bases identical to TRBD1. The V segment lost 3 bases and the J segment 3 bases; nucleotides outside the gene matches: 12. CDR1 and CDR2 from the germline V gene are WSHSY and SAAADI. The CDR3 contains 18 residues. The DNA of the CDR3 is TGCGCCAGCAGTGAAACAGGGGGTCCAACCGCGGACACCGGGGAGCTGTTTTTT. Amino acid sequence: CASSETGGPTADTGELFF.

V usage is TRBV27 and J usage is TRBJ1-4; unclear D gene. Germline V gene sequence: CDR1 MNHEY, CDR2 SMNVEV (reference sequence). V lost 2 bases to trimming and J lost 5 bases, with 9 bases between them. CDR3 length equals 14 residues. DNA for the CDR3: TGTGCCAGCAGTTTACGGCCAGGAAATGAAAAACTGTTTTTT. The encoded protein is CASSLRPGNEKLFF.